This TCR beta chain was sequenced in a study of neurological immune-mediated disorders. The study's findings and limits: With the multiple sclerosis repertoire cluster, neither clinical nor MRI features showed any association. Among 34 multiple sclerosis patients, 18 had repertoires that phylogenetic grouping placed in one related-CDR3 cluster, a possible signature. HTLV-1-associated myelopathy led in TCR clonal expansion, while multiple sclerosis ranked lowest, below healthy controls. Expanded clones shared no CDR3 amino acid sequences across subjects, suggesting private repertoires in all groups.

This clonotype has a count of ten or more. The antigen remains undetermined. TCRdb re-analysed the 5' RACE reads in MiXCR, keeping a single row per CDR3 protein. The sample includes tens of thousands of distinct CDR3 sequences, 3% to 4% of them seen just once. Sequenced input: PBMCs. The source is a man in his forties with multiple sclerosis.

CDR3 bases: TGCGCCAGACCGTTAAGGGGATTCACTGAAGCTTTCTTT. Protein: CARPLRGFTEAFF. The V gene is TRBV5-1, the J gene TRBJ1-1; tentative D call: TRBD1 (5 bases). CDR1 is SGHRS and CDR2 is YFSETQ in the germline V gene. Trimming pared 8 bases from V and 4 bases from J, leaving 15 bases between. This CDR3 contains 13 residues.